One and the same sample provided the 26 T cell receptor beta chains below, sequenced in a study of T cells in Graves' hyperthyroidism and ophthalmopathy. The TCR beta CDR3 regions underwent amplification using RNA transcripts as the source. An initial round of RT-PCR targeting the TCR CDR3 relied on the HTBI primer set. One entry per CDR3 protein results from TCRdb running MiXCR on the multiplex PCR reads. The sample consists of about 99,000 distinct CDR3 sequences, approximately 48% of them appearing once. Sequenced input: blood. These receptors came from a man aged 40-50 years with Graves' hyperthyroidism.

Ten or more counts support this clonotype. The CDR3 region has the DNA TGTGCCAGCAGCGTAGCCCTGGACGGTTTTAACTATGGCTACACCTTC. Protein sequence: CASSVALDGFNYGYTF. The chain uses TRBV9 and TRBJ1-2; D uncertain. The V gene lost 0 bases and the J gene lost 1 base, with 13 bases spanning the gap. The CDR3 spans 16 residues. Germline V gene lookup returns CDR1 SGDLS and CDR2 YYNGEE.

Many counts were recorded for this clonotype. The CDR3 DNA follows: TGCGCCAGCAGCCCTAGACAGCTAGGTGAAGCTTTCTTT. Amino acids: CASSPRQLGEAFF. The chain combines TRBV5-1 with TRBJ1-1; TRBD1 might be the D (5 bases). CDR1 is SGHRS, CDR2 YFSETQ, per germline. This CDR3 has 13 residues. V shed 4 bases and J shed 7 bases, with 14 bases lying between them.

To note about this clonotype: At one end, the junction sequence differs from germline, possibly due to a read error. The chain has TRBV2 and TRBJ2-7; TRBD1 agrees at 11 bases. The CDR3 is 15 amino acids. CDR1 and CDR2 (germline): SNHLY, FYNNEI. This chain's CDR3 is CGSRAGTGGFYEQNF. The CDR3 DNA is TGTGGCAGCAGAGCTGGGACAGGGGGATTCTACGAGCAGAACTTC.

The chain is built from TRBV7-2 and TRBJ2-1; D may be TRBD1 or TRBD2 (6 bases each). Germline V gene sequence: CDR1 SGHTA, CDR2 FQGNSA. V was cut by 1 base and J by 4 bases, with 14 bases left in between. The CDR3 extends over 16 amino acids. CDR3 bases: TGTGCCAGCAGCTTAGTGGGCGGGACACCTTACAATGAGCAGTTCTTC. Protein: CASSLVGGTPYNEQFF.

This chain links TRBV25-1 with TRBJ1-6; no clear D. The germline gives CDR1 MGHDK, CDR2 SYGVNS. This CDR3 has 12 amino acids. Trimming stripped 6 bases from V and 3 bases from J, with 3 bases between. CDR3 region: CASRGYNSPLHF. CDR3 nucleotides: TGTGCCAGCAGGGGCTATAATTCACCCCTCCACTTT.

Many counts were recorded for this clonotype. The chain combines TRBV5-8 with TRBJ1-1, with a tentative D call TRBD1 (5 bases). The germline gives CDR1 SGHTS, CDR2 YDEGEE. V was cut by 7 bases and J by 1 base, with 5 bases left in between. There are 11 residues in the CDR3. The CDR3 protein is CASQGNTEAFF. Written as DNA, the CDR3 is TGTGCCAGCCAGGGGAACACTGAAGCTTTCTTT.

The CDR3 reads CASTVGGLGTEAFF. Here the CDR3 DNA reads TGTGCCAGCACCGTAGGGGGTTTAGGCACTGAAGCTTTCTTT. V is TRBV7-2 and J is TRBJ1-1; tentative D call: TRBD1 (6 bases). Per germline, CDR1 SGHTA and CDR2 FQGNSA. This CDR3 is 14 amino acids long. V lost 7 bases, J lost 4 bases, and 16 bases lay in between.

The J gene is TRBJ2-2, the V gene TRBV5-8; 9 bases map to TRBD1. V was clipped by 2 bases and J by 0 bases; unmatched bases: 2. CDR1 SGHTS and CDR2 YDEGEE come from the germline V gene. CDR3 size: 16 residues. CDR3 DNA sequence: TGTGCCAGCAGCTTTTGGACAGGGGCGAACACCGGGGAGCTGTTTTTT. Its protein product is CASSFWTGANTGELFF. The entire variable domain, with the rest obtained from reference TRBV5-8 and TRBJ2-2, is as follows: EAGVTQSPTHLIKTRGQQATLRCSPISGHTSVYWYQQALGLGLQFLLWYDEGEERNRGNFPPRFSGRQFPNYSSELNVNALELEDSALYLCASSFWTGANTGELFFGEGSRLTVL.

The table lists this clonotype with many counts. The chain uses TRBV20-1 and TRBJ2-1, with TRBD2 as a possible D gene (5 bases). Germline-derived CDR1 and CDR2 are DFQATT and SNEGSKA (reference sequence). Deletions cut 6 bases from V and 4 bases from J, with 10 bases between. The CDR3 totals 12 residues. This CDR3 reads CSAPGGYNEQFF. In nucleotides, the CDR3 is TGCAGTGCACCCGGAGGTTACAATGAGCAGTTCTTC.

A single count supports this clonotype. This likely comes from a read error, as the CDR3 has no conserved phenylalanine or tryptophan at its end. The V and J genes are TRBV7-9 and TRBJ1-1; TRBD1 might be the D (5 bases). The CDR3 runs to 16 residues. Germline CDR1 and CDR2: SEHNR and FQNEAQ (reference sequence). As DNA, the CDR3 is TGTGCCAGCAACTTAAGCGTGGCAGGGAAGAACACTGAAGCTTTCTCT. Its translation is CASNLSVAGKNTEAFS.

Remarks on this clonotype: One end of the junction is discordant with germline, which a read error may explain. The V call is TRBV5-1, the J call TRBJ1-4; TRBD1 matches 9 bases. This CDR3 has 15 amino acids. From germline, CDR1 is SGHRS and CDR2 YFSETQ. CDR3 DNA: TGCGCCGGCAGCTCCGATGGGACAGGGAATGAAAAACTGTTTTTT. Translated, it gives CAGSSDGTGNEKLFF.

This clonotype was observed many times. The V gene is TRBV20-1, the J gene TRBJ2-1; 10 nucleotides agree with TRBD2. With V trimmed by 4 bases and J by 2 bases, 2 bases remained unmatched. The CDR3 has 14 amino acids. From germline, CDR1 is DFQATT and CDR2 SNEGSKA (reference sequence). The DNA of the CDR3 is TGCAGTGCTAAAGCGGGGGGGCCCTACAATGAGCAGTTCTTC. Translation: CSAKAGGPYNEQFF.

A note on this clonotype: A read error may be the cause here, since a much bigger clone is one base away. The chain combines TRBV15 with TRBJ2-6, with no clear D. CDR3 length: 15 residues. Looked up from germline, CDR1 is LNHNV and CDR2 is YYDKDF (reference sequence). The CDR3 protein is CATSDWSSRANVLTF. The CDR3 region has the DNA TGTGCCACCAGCGATTGGAGCTCTAGGGCCAACGTCCTGACTTTC.

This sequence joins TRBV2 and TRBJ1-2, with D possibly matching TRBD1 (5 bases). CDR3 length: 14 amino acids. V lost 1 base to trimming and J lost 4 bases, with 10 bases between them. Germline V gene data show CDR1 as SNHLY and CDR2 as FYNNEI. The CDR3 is CASSEVGGSYGYTF. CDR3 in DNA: TGTGCCAGCAGTGAAGTCGGGGGGAGCTATGGCTACACCTTC.

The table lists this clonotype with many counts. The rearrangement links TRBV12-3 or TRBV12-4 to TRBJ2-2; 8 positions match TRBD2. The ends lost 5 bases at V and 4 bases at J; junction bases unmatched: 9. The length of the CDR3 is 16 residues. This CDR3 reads CASSPLTGGSTGELFF. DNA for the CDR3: TGTGCCAGCAGTCCTCTGACGGGAGGGTCCACCGGGGAGCTGTTTTTT.

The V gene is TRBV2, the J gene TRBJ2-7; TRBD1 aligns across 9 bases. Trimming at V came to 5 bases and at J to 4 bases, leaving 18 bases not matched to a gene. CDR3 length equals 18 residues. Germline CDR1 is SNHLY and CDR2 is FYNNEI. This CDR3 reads CASSKRVTGTGNRYEQYF. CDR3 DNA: TGTGCCAGCAGTAAGCGCGTCACCGGGACAGGGAACCGGTACGAGCAGTACTTC.

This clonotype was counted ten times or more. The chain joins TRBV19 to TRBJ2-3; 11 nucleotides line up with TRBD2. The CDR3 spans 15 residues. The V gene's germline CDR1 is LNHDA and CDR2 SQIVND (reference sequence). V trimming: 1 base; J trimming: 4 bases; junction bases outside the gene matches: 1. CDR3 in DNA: TGTGCCAGTAGTATAGGACTAGCGGGATCAGATACGCAGTATTTT. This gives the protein CASSIGLAGSDTQYF.

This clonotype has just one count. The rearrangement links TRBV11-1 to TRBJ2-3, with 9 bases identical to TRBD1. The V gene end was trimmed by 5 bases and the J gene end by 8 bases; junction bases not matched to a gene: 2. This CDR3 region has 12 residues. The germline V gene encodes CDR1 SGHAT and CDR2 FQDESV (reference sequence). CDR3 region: CASSPGQGTQYF. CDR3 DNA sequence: TGTGCCAGCAGCCCGGGACAGGGTACGCAGTATTTT.

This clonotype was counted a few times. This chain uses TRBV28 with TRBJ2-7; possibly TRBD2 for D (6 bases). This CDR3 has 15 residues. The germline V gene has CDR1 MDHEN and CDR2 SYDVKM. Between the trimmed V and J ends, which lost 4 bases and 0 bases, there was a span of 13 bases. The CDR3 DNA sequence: TGTGCCAGCAGTTCCTCGGGGAGGAGCTCCTACGAGCAGTACTTC. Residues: CASSSSGRSSYEQYF.

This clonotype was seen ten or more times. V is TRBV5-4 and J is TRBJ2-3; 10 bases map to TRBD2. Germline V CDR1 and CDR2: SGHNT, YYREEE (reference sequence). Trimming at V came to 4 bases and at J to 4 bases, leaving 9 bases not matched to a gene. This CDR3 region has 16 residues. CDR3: CASSPSLAGVADTQYF. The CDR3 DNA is TGTGCCAGCAGCCCAAGCCTAGCGGGAGTCGCAGATACGCAGTATTTT.

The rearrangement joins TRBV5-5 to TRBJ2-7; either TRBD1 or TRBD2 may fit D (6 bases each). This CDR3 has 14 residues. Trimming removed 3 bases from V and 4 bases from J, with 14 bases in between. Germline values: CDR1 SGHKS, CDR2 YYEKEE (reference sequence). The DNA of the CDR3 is TGTGCCAGCAGCTGGGGGGCGGATTTTTACGAGCAGTACTTC. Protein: CASSWGADFYEQYF. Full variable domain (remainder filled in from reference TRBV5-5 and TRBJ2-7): DAGVTQSPTHLIKTRGQQVTLRCSPISGHKSVSWYQQVLGQGPQFIFQYYEKEERGRGNFPDRFSARQFPNYSSELNVNALLLGDSALYLCASSWGADFYEQYFGPGTRLTVT.

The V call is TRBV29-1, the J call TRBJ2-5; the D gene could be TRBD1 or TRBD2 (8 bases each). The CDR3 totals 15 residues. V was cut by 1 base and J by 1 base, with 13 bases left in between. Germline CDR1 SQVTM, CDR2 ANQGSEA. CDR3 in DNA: TGCAGCGTTGAAGTAGCGGGACAGGCCCAAGAGACCCAGTACTTC. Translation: CSVEVAGQAQETQYF. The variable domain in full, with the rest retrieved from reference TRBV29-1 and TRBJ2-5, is SAVISQKPSRDICQRGTSLTIQCQVDSQVTMMFWYRQQPGQSLTLIATANQGSEATYESGFVIDKFPISRPNLTFSTLTVSNMSPEDSSIYLCSVEVAGQAQETQYFGPGTRLLVL.

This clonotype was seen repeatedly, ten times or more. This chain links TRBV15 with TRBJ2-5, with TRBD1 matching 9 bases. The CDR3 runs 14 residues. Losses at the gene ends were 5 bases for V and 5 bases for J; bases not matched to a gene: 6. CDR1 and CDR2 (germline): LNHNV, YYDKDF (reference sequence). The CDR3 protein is CATSVRQGVETQYF. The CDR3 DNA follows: TGTGCCACCAGCGTAAGACAGGGGGTGGAGACCCAGTACTTC.

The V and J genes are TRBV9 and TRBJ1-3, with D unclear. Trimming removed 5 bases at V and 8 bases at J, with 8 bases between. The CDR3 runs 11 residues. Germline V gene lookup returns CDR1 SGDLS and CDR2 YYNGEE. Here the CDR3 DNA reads TGTGCCAGCAGAGTACGGGACACCATATATTTT. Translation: CASRVRDTIYF.

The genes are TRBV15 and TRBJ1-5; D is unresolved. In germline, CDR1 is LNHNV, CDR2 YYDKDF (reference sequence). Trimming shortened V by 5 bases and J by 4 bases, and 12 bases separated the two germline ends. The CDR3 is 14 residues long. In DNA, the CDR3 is TGTGCCACCAGCGGAAGGGTTGTGAATCAGCCCCAGCATTTT. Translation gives CATSGRVVNQPQHF. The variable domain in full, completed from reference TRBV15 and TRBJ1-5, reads DAMVIQNPRYQVTQFGKPVTLSCSQTLNHNVMYWYQQKSSQAPKLLFHYYDKDFNNEADTPDNFQSRRPNTSFCFLDIRSPGLGDTAMYLCATSGRVVNQPQHFGDGTRLSIL.

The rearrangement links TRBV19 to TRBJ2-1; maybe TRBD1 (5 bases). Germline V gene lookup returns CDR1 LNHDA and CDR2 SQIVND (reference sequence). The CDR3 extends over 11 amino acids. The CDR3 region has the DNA TGTGCTTCCCGTGGGCAGGGCCAGCAGTTCTTC. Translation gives CASRGQGQQFF.